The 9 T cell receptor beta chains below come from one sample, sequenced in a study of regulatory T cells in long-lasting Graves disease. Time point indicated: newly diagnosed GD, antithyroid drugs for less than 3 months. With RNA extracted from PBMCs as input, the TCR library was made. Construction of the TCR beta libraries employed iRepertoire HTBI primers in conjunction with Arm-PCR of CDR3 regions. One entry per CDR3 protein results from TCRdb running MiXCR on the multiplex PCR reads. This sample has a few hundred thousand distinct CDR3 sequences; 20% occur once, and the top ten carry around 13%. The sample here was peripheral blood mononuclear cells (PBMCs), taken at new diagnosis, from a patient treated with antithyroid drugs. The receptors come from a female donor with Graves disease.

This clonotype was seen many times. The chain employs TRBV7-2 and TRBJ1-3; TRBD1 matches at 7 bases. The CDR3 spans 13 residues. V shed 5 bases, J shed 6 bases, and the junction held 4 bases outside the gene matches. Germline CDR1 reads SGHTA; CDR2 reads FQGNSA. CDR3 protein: CASSRQGANTIYF. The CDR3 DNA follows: TGTGCCAGCAGCCGACAGGGTGCAAACACCATATATTTT.

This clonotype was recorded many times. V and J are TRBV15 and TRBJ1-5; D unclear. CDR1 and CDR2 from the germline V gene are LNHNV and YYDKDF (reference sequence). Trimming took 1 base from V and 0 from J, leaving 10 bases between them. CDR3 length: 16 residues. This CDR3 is CATSRGGYSSNQPQHF. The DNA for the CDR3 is TGTGCCACCAGCAGAGGAGGCTACAGTAGCAATCAGCCCCAGCATTTT.

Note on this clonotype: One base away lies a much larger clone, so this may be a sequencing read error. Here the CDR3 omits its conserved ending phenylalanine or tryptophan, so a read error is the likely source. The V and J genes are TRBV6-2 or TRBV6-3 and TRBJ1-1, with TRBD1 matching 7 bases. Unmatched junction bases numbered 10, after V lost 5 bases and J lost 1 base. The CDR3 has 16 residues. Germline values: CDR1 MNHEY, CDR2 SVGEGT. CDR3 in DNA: TGTGCCAGCAGTGGACCGACAGGGACCACGAACACTGAAGCTTTCCTT. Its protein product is CASSGPTGTTNTEAFL.

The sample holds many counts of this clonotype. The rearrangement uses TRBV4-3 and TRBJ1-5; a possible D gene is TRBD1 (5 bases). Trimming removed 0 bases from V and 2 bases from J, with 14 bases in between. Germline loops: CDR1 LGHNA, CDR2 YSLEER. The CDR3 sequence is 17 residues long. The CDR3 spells CASSQDHEGSGNQPQHF. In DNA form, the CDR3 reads TGCGCCAGCAGCCAAGATCACGAGGGGTCGGGCAATCAGCCCCAGCATTTT.

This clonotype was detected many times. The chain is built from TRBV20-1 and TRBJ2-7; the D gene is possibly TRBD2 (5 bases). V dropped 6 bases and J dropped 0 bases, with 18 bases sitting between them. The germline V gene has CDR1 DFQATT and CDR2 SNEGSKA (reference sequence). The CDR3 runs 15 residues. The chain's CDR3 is CSAPGPGGASYEQYF. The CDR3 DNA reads TGCAGTGCCCCCGGGCCTGGAGGCGCCTCCTACGAGCAGTACTTC.

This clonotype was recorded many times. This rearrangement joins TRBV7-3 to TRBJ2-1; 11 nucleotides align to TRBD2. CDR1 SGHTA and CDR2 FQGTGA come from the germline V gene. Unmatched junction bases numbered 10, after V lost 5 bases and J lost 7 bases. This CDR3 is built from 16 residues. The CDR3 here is CASSPEGTSGRNEQFF. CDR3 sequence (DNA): TGTGCCAGCAGCCCCGAGGGTACTAGCGGGAGAAATGAGCAGTTCTTC.

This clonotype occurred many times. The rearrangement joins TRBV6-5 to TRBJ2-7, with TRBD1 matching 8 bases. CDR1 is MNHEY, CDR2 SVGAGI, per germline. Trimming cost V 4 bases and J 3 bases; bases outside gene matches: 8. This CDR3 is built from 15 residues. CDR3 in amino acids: CASSSPRTGRYEQYF. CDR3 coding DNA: TGTGCCAGCAGTTCCCCCCGGACAGGGCGCTACGAGCAGTACTTC.

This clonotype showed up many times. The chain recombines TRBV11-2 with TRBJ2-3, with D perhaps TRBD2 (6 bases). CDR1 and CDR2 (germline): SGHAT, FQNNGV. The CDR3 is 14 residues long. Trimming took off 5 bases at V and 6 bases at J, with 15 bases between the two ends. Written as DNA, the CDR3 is TGTGCCAGCAGCCTGCCGGGACTTCCCGATACGCAGTATTTT. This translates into CASSLPGLPDTQYF.

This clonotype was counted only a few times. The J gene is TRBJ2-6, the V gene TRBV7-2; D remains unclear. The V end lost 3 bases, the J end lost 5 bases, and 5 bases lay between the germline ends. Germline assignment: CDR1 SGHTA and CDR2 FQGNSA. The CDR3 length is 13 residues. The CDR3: CASSLLRANVLTF. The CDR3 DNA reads TGTGCCAGCAGCTTGCTGCGGGCCAACGTCCTGACTTTC.